Detailed here is one T cell receptor (beta chain). Its cognate antigen is unknown. Using RNA template, CDR3s of TCR alpha and beta were amplified with iRepertoire arm-PCR. One-step reverse transcription and amplification started from roughly 100-400 ng of tissue mRNA or PBMC total RNA. TCRdb called the multiplex PCR reads again in MiXCR, with one record for every CDR3 protein. The table includes 170,000 or so distinct CDR3 sequences, around 40% detected once. This record belongs to a study of glioma-infiltrating T cells. This CDR3 comprises 14 residues. V lost 3 bases, J lost 1 base, and 9 bases lay in between. Germline CDR1 and CDR2: LGHDT and YNNKEL (reference sequence). Study-level points and caveats: CDR3 overlap between tissue and blood was very small. Above-expected tissue-blood divergence occurred in all gliomas, most in low-grade ones.

The genes are TRBV3-1 and TRBJ1-1; D is unresolved. Material: glioma tissue, nonneoplastic brain tissue, or PBMCs (not recorded which). The TCR was taken from a human donor with low-grade glioma or glioblastoma, undergoing nonglioma brain surgery, or in good health (not recorded which). The CDR3 protein is CASSQTQRNTEAFF. CDR3 DNA sequence: TGTGCCAGCAGCCAGACTCAGAGGAACACTGAAGCTTTCTTT.